This T cell receptor (beta chain) comes out of a study of blood T cell repertoires in COVID-19. The wider study: The study drew acute and convalescent COVID-19 samples from the United States, Italy and Spain. From T cells, B-cell-depleted T cells, or PBMCs came the material, which was cDNA or gDNA.

This CDR3 has 15 residues. With 0 bases removed from V and 8 bases from J, the gap between germline ends came to 14 bases. Per the germline V gene, CDR1 is WNHNN and CDR2 is SYGVQD (reference sequence). Repertoires were generated with immunoSEQ multiplex PCR, while TCRdb's copy carries only in-frame clones and drops some. This sample has 130,000 to 150,000 clones, with roughly 87% found just once. It was within 2 weeks before study entry that exposed participants met a COVID-19 case. The chain links TRBV10-1 to TRBJ2-1; D unclear. What was sequenced was PBMCs or T cells enriched from blood (not recorded which). The TCR sequence derives from a middle-aged woman who had been exposed to COVID-19. The CDR3 is CASSESGEGLDEQFF. In DNA, the CDR3 is TGCGCCAGCAGTGAGTCTGGAGAAGGATTGGATGAGCAGTTCTTC.